This T cell receptor beta chain was captured by sequencing in a study of regulatory T cells in long-lasting Graves disease. General study findings and limits: Not thyroid tissue but only peripheral blood was studied. The TCR repertoire of persistent Graves' patients was less diverse than that of newly diagnosed ones.

Ten or more counts support this clonotype. Its antigen is still unknown. The CDR3 runs to 15 residues. The germline V and J ends were trimmed by 3 bases and 2 bases, with 8 bases remaining between them. The TCR beta library used iRepertoire HTBI primers with Arm-PCR amplification of CDR3. TCRdb reprocessed the multiplex PCR reads with MiXCR, giving one entry per CDR3 protein. Of just over 600,000 distinct CDR3 sequences listed, 15% to 20% are singletons. Time point of the sample: newly diagnosed GD, antithyroid drugs for less than 3 months. The TCR library was made from RNA extracted from PBMCs. These data are also associated with another study on T cells in Graves' hyperthyroidism and ophthalmopathy.

The sample was peripheral blood mononuclear cells (PBMCs), taken at new diagnosis, from a patient treated with antithyroid drugs. This sequence originates from a woman aged 30 to 39 with Graves disease. The chain is built from TRBV12-3 or TRBV12-4 and TRBJ2-6; D is tentatively TRBD1 or TRBD2 (5 bases each). As DNA, the CDR3 is TGTGCCAGCAGTTTGTCGGGGCCTGGGGCCAACGTCCTGACTTTC. It yields the protein CASSLSGPGANVLTF.